This note documents a single T cell receptor beta chain sequence. Its antigen is unidentified. Trimming left V 1 base short and J 1 base short, with 10 bases between. Germline V lookup: CDR1 ENHRY, CDR2 SYGVKD. This CDR3 contains 15 residues. TCRdb's table, derived via immunoSEQ multiplex PCR, lists solely in-frame clones and lacks some. This table has over 150,000 clones, just under 90% appearing once. The donors were members of the validation cohort, which comprised 120 subjects and was separate from the first cohort of 670 or so subjects. This sample is part of a study of cytomegalovirus exposure and HLA in healthy donors. The wider study: In a later analysis, it was reported that the approximately 110 validation repertoires had been produced on the same platform as the roughly 650 repertoires belonging to the first cohort.

Whole-study results and caveats: A list of 150 to 200 TCR beta chains associated with cytomegalovirus was given. A few of the chains that were CMV-associated were confirmed in vitro to be specific for CMV antigens.

This chain connects TRBV10-3 to TRBJ2-5, with D possibly being TRBD2 (5 bases). What was sequenced was PBMCs. This clonotype originated in a man aged 18 to 30 in good health and CMV-seropositive. The CDR3 here is CAISEWSSAQETQYF. DNA of the CDR3: TGTGCCATCAGTGAGTGGAGTAGCGCCCAAGAGACCCAGTACTTC.